These 8 T cell receptor beta chains were sequenced from one sample in a study of blood T cell repertoires in COVID-19. Data came from immunoSEQ multiplex PCR; TCRdb stores just in-frame clones and leaves some out. The sample shows roughly 100,000 clones, nearly 90% of them seen only once. The sequencing sample was made of peripheral blood. The receptors come from a man aged 50-59 years with active COVID-19.

This chain uses TRBV29-1 with TRBJ2-6; 9 bases agree with TRBD1. V lost 7 bases and J lost 2; bases outside the gene matches: 9. Germline CDR1 reads SQVTM; CDR2 reads ANQGSEA. The CDR3 has 16 amino acids. CDR3 sequence (DNA): TGCAGCGCCGTACAGGGGGCGAAAGCTGGGGCCAACGTCCTGACTTTC. This translates into CSAVQGAKAGANVLTF.

The chain carries TRBV27 and TRBJ2-1; TRBD1 matches 7 bases. Germline assignment: CDR1 MNHEY and CDR2 SMNVEV (reference sequence). Trimming removed 3 bases from V and 8 bases from J; junction bases left unmatched: 10. This CDR3 is 15 amino acids long. CDR3 protein: CASSFTRGLRDEQFF. The DNA for the CDR3 is TGTGCCAGCAGTTTCACGAGGGGGCTTAGGGATGAGCAGTTCTTC.

V and J are TRBV11-1 and TRBJ1-4; a possible D gene is TRBD1 (6 bases). Trimming left V 5 bases short and J 5 bases short, with 12 bases between. The CDR3 totals 14 residues. Germline values: CDR1 SGHAT, CDR2 FQDESV (reference sequence). In DNA, the CDR3 is TGTGCCAGCAGCCCGGGGACATACAATGAAAAACTGTTTTTT. Its protein product is CASSPGTYNEKLFF. Based on the CDR3 plus reference TRBV11-1 and TRBJ1-4, the full variable domain is EAEVAQSPRYKITEKSQAVAFWCDPISGHATLYWYRQILGQGPELLVQFQDESVVDDSQLPKDRFSAERLKGVDSTLKIQPAELGDSAMYLCASSPGTYNEKLFFGSGTQLSVL.

This chain joins TRBV2 and TRBJ2-3, with 7 positions matching TRBD1. Germline V gives CDR1 SNHLY, CDR2 FYNNEI. After removal of 4 bases from V and 3 bases from J, the junction contained 7 bases not matched to a gene. This CDR3 region has 15 residues. CDR3 coding DNA: TGTGCCAGCAGTGTAAGGGACAGTCTTACAGATACGCAGTATTTT. It is translated as CASSVRDSLTDTQYF.

The chain has TRBV5-6 and TRBJ1-2; 8 bases fit TRBD1. The CDR3 spans 13 residues. Germline V gives CDR1 SGHDT, CDR2 YYEEEE. V dropped 3 bases and J dropped 7; count of bases not matched to a gene: 5. The CDR3 DNA follows: TGTGCCAGCAGCTCCAGGGGGCGGGGTGGCTACACCTTC. It is translated as CASSSRGRGGYTF. Supplemented by reference TRBV5-6 and TRBJ1-2, the full variable domain reads DAGVTQSPTHLIKTRGQQVTLRCSPKSGHDTVSWYQQALGQGPQFIFQYYEEEERQRGNFPDRFSGHQFPNYSSELNVNALLLGDSALYLCASSSRGRGGYTFGSGTRLTVV.

This rearrangement joins TRBV3-1 (or the pseudogene TRBV3-2) to TRBJ2-3, with D possibly being TRBD2 (7 bases). The CDR3 has 18 residues. Germline assignment: CDR1 LGHDT and CDR2 YNNKEL (reference sequence). The ends were cut back, 0 bases at V and 4 bases at J, with 20 bases in the middle. The CDR3 here is CASSQDFVGGGYADTQYF. The CDR3 DNA reads as TGTGCCAGCAGCCAAGATTTCGTCGGCGGGGGCTACGCAGATACGCAGTATTTT.

The genes are TRBV7-8 and TRBJ1-1; 8 positions match TRBD1. Germline loops: CDR1 SGHVS, CDR2 FQNEAQ. The CDR3 is made up of 15 amino acids. V trimming: 5 bases; J trimming: 2 bases; junction bases outside the gene matches: 7. CDR3 loop: CASSPRDRINTEAFF. The CDR3 region has the DNA TGTGCCAGCAGCCCCCGGGACAGGATTAACACTGAAGCTTTCTTT.

This chain links TRBV5-8 with TRBJ2-2; TRBD2 is a possible D gene (6 bases). Germline CDR1 and CDR2: SGHTS and YDEGEE. This CDR3 region has 15 residues. The V and J ends lost 4 bases and 4 bases respectively, with 14 bases between them. CDR3 residues: CASSIGGAATGELFF. CDR3 in DNA: TGTGCCAGCAGCATCGGCGGGGCGGCCACCGGGGAGCTGTTTTTT.